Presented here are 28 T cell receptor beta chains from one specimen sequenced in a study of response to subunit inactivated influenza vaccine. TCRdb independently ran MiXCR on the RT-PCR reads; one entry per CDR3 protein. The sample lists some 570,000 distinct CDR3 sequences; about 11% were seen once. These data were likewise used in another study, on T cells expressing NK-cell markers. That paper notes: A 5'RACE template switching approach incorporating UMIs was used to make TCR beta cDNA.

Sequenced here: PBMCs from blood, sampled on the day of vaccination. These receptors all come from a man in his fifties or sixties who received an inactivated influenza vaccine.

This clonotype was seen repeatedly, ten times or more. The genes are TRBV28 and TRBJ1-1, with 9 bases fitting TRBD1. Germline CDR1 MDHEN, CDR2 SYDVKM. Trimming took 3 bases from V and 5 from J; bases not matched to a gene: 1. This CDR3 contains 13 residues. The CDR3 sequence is CASSFGTGTEAFF. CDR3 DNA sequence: TGTGCCAGCAGTTTCGGGACAGGGACTGAAGCTTTCTTT.

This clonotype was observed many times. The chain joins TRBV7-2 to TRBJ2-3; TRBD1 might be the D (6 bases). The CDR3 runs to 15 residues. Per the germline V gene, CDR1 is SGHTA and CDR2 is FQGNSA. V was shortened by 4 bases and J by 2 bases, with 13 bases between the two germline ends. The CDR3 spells CASSSDRTPTDTQYF. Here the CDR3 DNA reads TGTGCCAGCAGCTCCGACAGGACTCCCACAGATACGCAGTATTTT.

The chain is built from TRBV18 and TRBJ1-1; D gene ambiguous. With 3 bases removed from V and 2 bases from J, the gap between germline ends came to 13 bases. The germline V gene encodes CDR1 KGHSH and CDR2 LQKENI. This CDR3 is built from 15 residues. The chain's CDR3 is CASSPSVQSNTEAFF. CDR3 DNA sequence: TGTGCCAGCTCACCCAGCGTCCAATCCAACACTGAAGCTTTCTTT.

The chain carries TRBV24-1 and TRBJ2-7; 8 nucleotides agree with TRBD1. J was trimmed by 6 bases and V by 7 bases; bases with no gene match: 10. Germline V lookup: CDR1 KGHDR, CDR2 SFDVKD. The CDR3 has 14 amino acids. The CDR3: CATRDRDRSGEQYF. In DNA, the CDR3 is TGTGCCACCAGAGACCGGGACAGGTCTGGCGAGCAGTACTTC.

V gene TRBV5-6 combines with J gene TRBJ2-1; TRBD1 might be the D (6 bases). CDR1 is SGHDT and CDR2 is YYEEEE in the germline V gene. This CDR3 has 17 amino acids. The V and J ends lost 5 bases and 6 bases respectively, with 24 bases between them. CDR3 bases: TGTGCCAGCAGATACGATCCTTCAGGGAGAGGGGGCAATGAGCAGTTCTTC. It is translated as CASRYDPSGRGGNEQFF.

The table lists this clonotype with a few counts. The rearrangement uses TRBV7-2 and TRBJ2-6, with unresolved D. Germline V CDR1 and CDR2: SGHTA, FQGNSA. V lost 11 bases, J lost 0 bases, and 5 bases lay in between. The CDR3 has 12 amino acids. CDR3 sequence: CASTSGANVLTF. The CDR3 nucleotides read TGTGCCTCTACCTCTGGGGCCAACGTCCTGACTTTC.

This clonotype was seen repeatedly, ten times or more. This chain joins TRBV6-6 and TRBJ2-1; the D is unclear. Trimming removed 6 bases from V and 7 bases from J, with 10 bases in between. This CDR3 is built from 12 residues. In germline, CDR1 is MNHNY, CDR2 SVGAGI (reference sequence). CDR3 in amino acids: CASSGGKNEQFF. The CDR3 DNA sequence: TGTGCCAGCAGCGGCGGTAAAAATGAGCAGTTCTTC.

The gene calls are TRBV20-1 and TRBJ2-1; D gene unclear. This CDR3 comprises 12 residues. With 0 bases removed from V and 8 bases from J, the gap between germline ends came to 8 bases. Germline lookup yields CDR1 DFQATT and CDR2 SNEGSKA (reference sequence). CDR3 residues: CSAREWAHEQFF. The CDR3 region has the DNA TGCAGTGCTAGAGAATGGGCCCATGAGCAGTTCTTC.

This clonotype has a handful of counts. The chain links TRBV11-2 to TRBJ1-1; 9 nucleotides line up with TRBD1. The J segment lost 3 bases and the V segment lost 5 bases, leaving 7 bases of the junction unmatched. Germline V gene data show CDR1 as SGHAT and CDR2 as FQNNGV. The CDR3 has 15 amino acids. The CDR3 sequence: CASSKSGTGYTEAFF. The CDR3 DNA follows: TGTGCCAGCAGCAAGTCCGGGACAGGGTACACTGAAGCTTTCTTT.

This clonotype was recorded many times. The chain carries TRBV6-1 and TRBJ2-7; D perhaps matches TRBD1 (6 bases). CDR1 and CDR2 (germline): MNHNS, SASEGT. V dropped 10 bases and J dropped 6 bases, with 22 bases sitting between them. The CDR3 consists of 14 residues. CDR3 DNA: TGTGCCACCGCCTCCTCACAGGGATATCGCGAGCAGTACTTC. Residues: CATASSQGYREQYF.

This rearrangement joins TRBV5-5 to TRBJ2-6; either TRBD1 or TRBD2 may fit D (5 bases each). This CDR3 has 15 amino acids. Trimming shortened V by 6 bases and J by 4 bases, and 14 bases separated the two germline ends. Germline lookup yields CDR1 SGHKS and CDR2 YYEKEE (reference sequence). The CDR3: CASILGDAGANVLTF. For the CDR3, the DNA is TGTGCCAGCATCCTGGGGGATGCCGGGGCCAACGTCCTGACTTTC.

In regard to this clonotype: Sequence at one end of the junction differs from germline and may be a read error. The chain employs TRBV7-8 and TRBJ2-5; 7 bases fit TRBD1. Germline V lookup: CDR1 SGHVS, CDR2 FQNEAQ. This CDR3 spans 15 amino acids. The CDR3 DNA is TGTGTCAGCATCGCCGGGACAGTCCCACAAGAGACCCAGTACTTC. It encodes CVSIAGTVPQETQYF.

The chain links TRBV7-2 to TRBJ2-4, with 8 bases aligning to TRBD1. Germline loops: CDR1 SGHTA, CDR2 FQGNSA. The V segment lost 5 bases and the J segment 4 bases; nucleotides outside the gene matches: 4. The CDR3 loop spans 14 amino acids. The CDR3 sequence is CASSERTGKNIQYF. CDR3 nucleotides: TGTGCCAGCAGCGAACGGACAGGGAAAAACATTCAGTACTTC.

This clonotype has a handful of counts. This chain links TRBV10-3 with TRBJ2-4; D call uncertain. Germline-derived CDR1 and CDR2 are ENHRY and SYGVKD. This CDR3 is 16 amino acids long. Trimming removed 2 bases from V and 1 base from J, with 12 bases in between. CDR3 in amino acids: CAISERQSLAKNIQYF. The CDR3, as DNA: TGTGCCATCAGTGAGCGGCAGAGCCTGGCCAAAAACATTCAGTACTTC.

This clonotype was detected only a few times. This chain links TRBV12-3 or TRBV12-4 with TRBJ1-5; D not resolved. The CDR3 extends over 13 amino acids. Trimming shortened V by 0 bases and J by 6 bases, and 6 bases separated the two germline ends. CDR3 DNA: TGTGCCAGCAGTTTAGCCTATGGTCAGCCCCAGCATTTT. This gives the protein CASSLAYGQPQHF.

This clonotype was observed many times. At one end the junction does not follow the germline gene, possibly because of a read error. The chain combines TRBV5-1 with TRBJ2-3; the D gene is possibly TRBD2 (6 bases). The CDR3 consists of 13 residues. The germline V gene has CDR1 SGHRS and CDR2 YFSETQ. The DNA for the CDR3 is TGTGCCAGCTCACCGGGGGGCACAGATACGCAGTATTTT. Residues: CASSPGGTDTQYF.

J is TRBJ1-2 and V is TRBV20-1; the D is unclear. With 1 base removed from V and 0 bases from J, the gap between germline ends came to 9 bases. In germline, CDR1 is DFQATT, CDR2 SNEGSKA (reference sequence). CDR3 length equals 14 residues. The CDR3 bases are TGCAGTGCTAGAGTTGGCACCACTAACTATGGCTACACCTTC. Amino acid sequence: CSARVGTTNYGYTF.

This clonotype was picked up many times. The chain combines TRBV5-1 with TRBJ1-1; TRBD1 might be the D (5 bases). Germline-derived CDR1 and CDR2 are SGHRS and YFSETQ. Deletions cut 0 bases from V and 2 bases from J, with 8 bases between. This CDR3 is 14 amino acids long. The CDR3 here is CASSLADRNTEAFF. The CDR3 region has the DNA TGCGCCAGCAGCTTGGCCGACAGAAACACTGAAGCTTTCTTT.

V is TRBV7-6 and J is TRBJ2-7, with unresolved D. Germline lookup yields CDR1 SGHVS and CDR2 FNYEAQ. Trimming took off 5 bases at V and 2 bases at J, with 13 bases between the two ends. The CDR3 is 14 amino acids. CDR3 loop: CASSPAEGPYEQYF. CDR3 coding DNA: TGTGCCAGCAGCCCCGCAGAAGGCCCCTACGAGCAGTACTTC.

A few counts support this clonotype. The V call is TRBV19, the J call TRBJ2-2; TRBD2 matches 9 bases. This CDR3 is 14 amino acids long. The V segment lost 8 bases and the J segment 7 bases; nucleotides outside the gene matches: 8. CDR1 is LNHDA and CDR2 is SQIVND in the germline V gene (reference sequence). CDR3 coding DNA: TGTGCCAGTTCCAATAGCGGGAGTAACGGGGAGCTGTTTTTT. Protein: CASSNSGSNGELFF.

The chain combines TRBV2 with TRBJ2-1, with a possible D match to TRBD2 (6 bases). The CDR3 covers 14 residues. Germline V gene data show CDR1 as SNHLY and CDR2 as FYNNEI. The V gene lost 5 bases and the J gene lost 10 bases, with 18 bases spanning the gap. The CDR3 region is CASSFNPTSREQFF. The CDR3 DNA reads TGTGCCAGCAGTTTCAATCCCACTAGCCGGGAGCAGTTCTTC.

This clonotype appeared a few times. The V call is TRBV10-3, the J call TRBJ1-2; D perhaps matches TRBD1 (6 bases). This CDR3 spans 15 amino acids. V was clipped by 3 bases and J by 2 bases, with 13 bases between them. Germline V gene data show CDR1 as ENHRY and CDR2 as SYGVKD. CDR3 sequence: CAISEVGQPNYGYTF. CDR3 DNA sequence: TGTGCCATCAGTGAAGTAGGACAGCCAAACTATGGCTACACCTTC.

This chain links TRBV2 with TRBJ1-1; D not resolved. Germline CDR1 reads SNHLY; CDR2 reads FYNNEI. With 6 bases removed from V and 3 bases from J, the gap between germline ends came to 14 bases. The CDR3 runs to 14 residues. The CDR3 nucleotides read TGTGCCAGCAGAGACCCCCGCGTCGACACTGAAGCTTTCTTT. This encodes CASRDPRVDTEAFF.

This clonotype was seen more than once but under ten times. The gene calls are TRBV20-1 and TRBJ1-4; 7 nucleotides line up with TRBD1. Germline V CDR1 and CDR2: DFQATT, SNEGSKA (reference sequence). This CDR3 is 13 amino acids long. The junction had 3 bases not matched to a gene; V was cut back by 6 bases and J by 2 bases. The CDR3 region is CSARQGTNEKLFF. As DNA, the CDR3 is TGCAGTGCCCGACAGGGTACTAATGAAAAACTGTTTTTT.

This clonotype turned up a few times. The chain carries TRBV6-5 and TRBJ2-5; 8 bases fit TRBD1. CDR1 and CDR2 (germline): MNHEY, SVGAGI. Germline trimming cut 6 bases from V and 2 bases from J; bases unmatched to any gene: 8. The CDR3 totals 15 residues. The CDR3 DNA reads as TGTGCCAGCAGCTACGCGGACAGGGTGCAAGAGACCCAGTACTTC. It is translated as CASSYADRVQETQYF.

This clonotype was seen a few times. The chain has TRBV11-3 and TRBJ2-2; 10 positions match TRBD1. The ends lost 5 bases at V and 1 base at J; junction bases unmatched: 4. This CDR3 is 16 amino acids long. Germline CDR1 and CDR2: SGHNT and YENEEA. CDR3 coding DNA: TGTGCCAGCAGCGCCCGGGACAGGGGGAACACCGGGGAGCTGTTTTTT. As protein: CASSARDRGNTGELFF. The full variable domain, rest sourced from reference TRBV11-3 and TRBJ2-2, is EAGVVQSPRYKIIEKKQPVAFWCNPISGHNTLYWYLQNLGQGPELLIRYENEEAVDDSQLPKDRFSAERLKGVDSTLKIQPAELGDSAVYLCASSARDRGNTGELFFGEGSRLTVL.

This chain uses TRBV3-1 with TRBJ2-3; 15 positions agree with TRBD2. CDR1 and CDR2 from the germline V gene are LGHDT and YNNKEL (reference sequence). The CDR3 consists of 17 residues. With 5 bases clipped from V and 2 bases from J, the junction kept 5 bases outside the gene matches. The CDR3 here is CASSKGTSGGSTDTQYF. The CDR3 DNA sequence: TGTGCCAGCAGCAAGGGGACTAGCGGGGGGTCCACAGATACGCAGTATTTT.

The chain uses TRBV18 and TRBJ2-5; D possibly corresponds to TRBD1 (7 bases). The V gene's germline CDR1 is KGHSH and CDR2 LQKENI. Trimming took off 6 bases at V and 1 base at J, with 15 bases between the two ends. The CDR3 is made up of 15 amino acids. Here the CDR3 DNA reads TGTGCCAGCTCGGCGGGACAGCGACTCCAAGAGACCCAGTACTTC. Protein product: CASSAGQRLQETQYF. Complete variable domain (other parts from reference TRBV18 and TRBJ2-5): NAGVMQNPRHLVRRRGQEARLRCSPMKGHSHVYWYRQLPEEGLKFMVYLQKENIIDESGMPKERFSAEFPKEGPSILRIQQVVRGDSAAYFCASSAGQRLQETQYFGPGTRLLVL.